These 27 T cell receptor beta chains share one sample of origin, sequenced in a study of T cell responses to AZD1222 COVID-19 vaccine. Some clones are missing from TCRdb's copy, which holds only in-frame ones; the method was immunoSEQ multiplex PCR. The repertoire holds about 170,000 clones, with around nine tenths as singletons. The sample consisted of peripheral blood, taken on day 0 of AZD1222 vaccination. Every receptor here comes from an adult in good health.

The rearrangement uses TRBV19 and TRBJ2-2, with D maybe TRBD1 (6 bases). CDR1 LNHDA and CDR2 SQIVND come from the germline V gene (reference sequence). Trimming left V 7 bases short and J 1 base short, with 10 bases between. The CDR3 is 14 residues long. The DNA of the CDR3 is TGTGCCAGTACCAGGGGTCTGAACACCGGGGAGCTGTTTTTT. Its translation: CASTRGLNTGELFF.

The chain carries TRBV27 and TRBJ2-2; 14 bases map to TRBD2. Per germline, CDR1 MNHEY and CDR2 SMNVEV (reference sequence). There are 19 residues in the CDR3. V was pared by 0 bases and J by 4 bases, with 7 bases of the junction left unmatched. The CDR3 protein is CASSLSRLAGGPSTGELFF. CDR3 nucleotide sequence: TGTGCCAGCAGTTTATCCCGACTAGCGGGAGGGCCGAGCACCGGGGAGCTGTTTTTT.

The chain employs TRBV7-2 and TRBJ2-2; 8 bases are a match to TRBD2. This CDR3 is 16 amino acids long. V shed 1 base and J 4 bases; nucleotides not matched to a gene: 5. CDR1 and CDR2 (germline): SGHTA, FQGNSA. The CDR3 is CASSLVGGRFTGELFF. The CDR3 coding sequence is TGTGCCAGCAGCTTAGTTGGCGGGAGGTTCACCGGGGAGCTGTTTTTT.

The chain carries TRBV9 and TRBJ2-4; D may be TRBD1 (6 bases). Trimming pared 3 bases from V and 7 bases from J, leaving 11 bases between. CDR3 size: 13 residues. The V gene's germline CDR1 is SGDLS and CDR2 YYNGEE. The CDR3 sequence is CASSAGQGNIQYF. CDR3 coding DNA: TGTGCCAGCAGCGCCGGGCAGGGGAACATTCAGTACTTC.

This chain joins TRBV28 and TRBJ1-4; a possible D gene is TRBD1 (6 bases). The CDR3 consists of 17 residues. Germline CDR1 MDHEN, CDR2 SYDVKM. The ends were cut back, 3 bases at V and 5 bases at J, with 19 bases in the middle. For the CDR3, the DNA is TGTGCCAGCAGTTTTCCCCTAGGTACAGGGACGAATGAAAAACTGTTTTTT. Translating gives CASSFPLGTGTNEKLFF.

The genes are TRBV19 and TRBJ1-1; 9 bases match TRBD1. With V trimmed by 7 bases and J by 3 bases, 15 bases remained unmatched. CDR3 size: 17 residues. The germline CDR1 and CDR2 sequences are LNHDA and SQIVND (reference sequence). The CDR3 spells CASMAGQGNGVYTEAFF. In nucleotides, the CDR3 is TGTGCCAGTATGGCGGGACAGGGAAATGGGGTTTACACTGAAGCTTTCTTT. Full variable domain (rest looked up from reference TRBV19 and TRBJ1-1): DGGITQSPKYLFRKEGQNVTLSCEQNLNHDAMYWYRQDPGQGLRLIYYSQIVNDFQKGDIAEGYSVSREKKESFPLTVTSAQKNPTAFYLCASMAGQGNGVYTEAFFGQGTRLTVV.

The chain couples TRBV5-1 to TRBJ1-1, with D perhaps TRBD1 (5 bases). Deletions cut 0 bases from V and 7 bases from J, with 7 bases between. Germline V gives CDR1 SGHRS, CDR2 YFSETQ. This CDR3 contains 12 residues. In DNA, the CDR3 is TGCGCCAGCAGCTTGGAGGGGAATGAAGCTTTCTTT. Protein product: CASSLEGNEAFF. The full variable domain, with the rest looked up from reference TRBV5-1 and TRBJ1-1, is KAGVTQTPRYLIKTRGQQVTLSCSPISGHRSVSWYQQTPGQGLQFLFEYFSETQRNKGNFPGRFSGRQFSNSRSEMNVSTLELGDSALYLCASSLEGNEAFFGQGTRLTVV.

The DNA for the CDR3 is TGTGCCAGCTCACCGCTCATGCGGGGACAGGGGGCGAACACTGAAGCTTTCTTT. It specifies CASSPLMRGQGANTEAFF. This chain uses TRBV18 with TRBJ1-1; TRBD1 agrees at 12 bases. Germline trimming cut 3 bases from V and 1 base from J; bases unmatched to any gene: 9. The CDR3 loop spans 18 amino acids. The germline V gene encodes CDR1 KGHSH and CDR2 LQKENI.

V gene TRBV9 combines with J gene TRBJ2-2; D unresolved. The germline V gene has CDR1 SGDLS and CDR2 YYNGEE. The CDR3 covers 17 residues. V lost 4 bases and J 3 bases, leaving 19 bases between the germline ends. The CDR3 DNA follows: TGTGCCAGCAGCAAAGAAATATCCGTTTTAGACACCGGGGAGCTGTTTTTT. This gives the protein CASSKEISVLDTGELFF.

The genes are TRBV3-1 (or the pseudogene TRBV3-2) and TRBJ1-2; 8 positions agree with TRBD1. V shed 1 base and J 7 bases; nucleotides not matched to a gene: 8. Germline lookup yields CDR1 LGHDT and CDR2 YNNKEL (reference sequence). The CDR3 contains 15 residues. The CDR3 protein is CASSQVLQGAGGYTF. As DNA, the CDR3 is TGTGCCAGCAGCCAAGTACTCCAGGGGGCTGGTGGCTACACCTTC.

The V and J genes are TRBV7-2 and TRBJ1-2; D might be TRBD1 (5 bases). The CDR3 is made up of 14 amino acids. The germline V gene encodes CDR1 SGHTA and CDR2 FQGNSA. The V end was cut by 1 base, the J end by 3 bases, with 9 bases between. CDR3 residues: CASSLGGIYYGYTF. CDR3 sequence (DNA): TGTGCCAGCAGCTTAGGGGGGATATACTATGGCTACACCTTC.

In DNA, the CDR3 is TGTGCCAGCACCACAGGACTAGCTAGTGAGCAGTTCTTC. This sequence encodes CASTTGLASEQFF. V is TRBV2 and J is TRBJ2-1; TRBD2 matches 8 bases. From germline, CDR1 is SNHLY and CDR2 FYNNEI. CDR3 length: 13 residues. J lost 9 bases, V lost 7 bases, and 8 bases had no gene match.

The chain carries TRBV7-8 and TRBJ1-5; 9 bases are shared with TRBD1. CDR1 SGHVS and CDR2 FQNEAQ come from the germline V gene. J was trimmed by 2 bases and V by 5 bases; bases with no gene match: 4. The CDR3 is 15 amino acids. CDR3 in DNA: TGTGCCAGCAGCCAGGGACAGGGAGGCAATCAGCCCCAGCATTTT. This translates into CASSQGQGGNQPQHF.

The chain recombines TRBV9 with TRBJ2-7; D unresolved. Between the trimmed V and J ends, which lost 3 bases and 1 base, there was a span of 8 bases. CDR3 size: 13 residues. Germline values: CDR1 SGDLS, CDR2 YYNGEE. The CDR3 reads CASSGSGSYEQYF. DNA for the CDR3: TGTGCCAGCAGCGGGAGTGGGTCCTACGAGCAGTACTTC. The variable domain in full, with the rest retrieved from reference TRBV9 and TRBJ2-7, is DSGVTQTPKHLITATGQRVTLRCSPRSGDLSVYWYQQSLDQGLQFLIQYYNGEERAKGNILERFSAQQFPDLHSELNLSSLELGDSALYFCASSGSGSYEQYFGPGTRLTVT.

This clone was counted between two and nine times. The chain joins TRBV3-1 (or the pseudogene TRBV3-2) to TRBJ2-7, with a weak D call TRBD2 (6 bases). CDR3 size: 15 residues. Germline-derived CDR1 and CDR2 are LGHDT and YNNKEL (reference sequence). V lost 3 bases and J lost 2, with 14 bases in between. The CDR3 spells CASSQGTLGTYEQYF. CDR3 sequence (DNA): TGTGCCAGCAGCCAGGGGACTCTGGGGACCTACGAGCAGTACTTC.

The chain employs TRBV18 and TRBJ2-5; D remains unclear. CDR3 length: 13 residues. V lost 2 bases to trimming and J lost 3 bases, with 7 bases between them. Germline values: CDR1 KGHSH, CDR2 LQKENI. Here the CDR3 reads CASSPFREETQYF. The CDR3 nucleotides are TGTGCCAGCTCACCATTTAGGGAAGAGACCCAGTACTTC. Full variable domain (missing parts from reference TRBV18 and TRBJ2-5): NAGVMQNPRHLVRRRGQEARLRCSPMKGHSHVYWYRQLPEEGLKFMVYLQKENIIDESGMPKERFSAEFPKEGPSILRIQQVVRGDSAAYFCASSPFREETQYFGPGTRLLVL.

The V and J genes are TRBV27 and TRBJ1-1, with TRBD1 matching 9 bases. Germline V gene data show CDR1 as MNHEY and CDR2 as SMNVEV (reference sequence). The CDR3 extends over 16 amino acids. J gave up 0 bases and V 1 base, and 3 bases lay outside the gene matches. The CDR3 coding sequence is TGTGCCAGCAGTTTATATGGGACAGGGTTGAACACTGAAGCTTTCTTT. Translating it yields CASSLYGTGLNTEAFF.

The gene calls are TRBV27 and TRBJ1-6; D is unresolved. The CDR3 totals 15 residues. Germline V gene data show CDR1 as MNHEY and CDR2 as SMNVEV (reference sequence). The ends were cut back, 5 bases at V and 0 bases at J, with 8 bases in the middle. The CDR3 region is CASSHGSSYNSPLHF. In DNA, the CDR3 is TGTGCCAGCAGTCATGGGAGCTCCTATAATTCACCCCTCCACTTT.

The rearrangement uses TRBV4-1 and TRBJ1-4; weak D call: TRBD1 (5 bases). The CDR3 length is 15 residues. Looked up from germline, CDR1 is MGHRA and CDR2 is YSYEKL. Trimming cost V 9 bases and J 6 bases, with 20 bases left between them. CDR3 sequence reads: CASTESGTQDEKLFF. CDR3 DNA: TGCGCCAGTACAGAATCCGGGACGCAGGATGAAAAACTGTTTTTT.

This chain uses TRBV3-1 (or the pseudogene TRBV3-2) with TRBJ1-2, with unresolved D. Trimming removed 4 bases at V and 6 bases at J, with 15 bases between. CDR3 length: 14 amino acids. Germline values: CDR1 LGHDT, CDR2 YNNKEL (reference sequence). CDR3 nucleotides: TGTGCCAGCAGCCGCGGAGGGTCGATCGATGGCTACACCTTC. It encodes CASSRGGSIDGYTF.

The V and J genes are TRBV15 and TRBJ1-2; 11 positions match TRBD1. V trimming: 5 bases; J trimming: 6 bases; junction bases outside the gene matches: 5. The germline V gene encodes CDR1 LNHNV and CDR2 YYDKDF (reference sequence). The CDR3 runs 14 residues. The CDR3 DNA reads TGTGCCACCAGCGGACAGGGGGCGACTCATGGCTACACCTTC. Translated, it gives CATSGQGATHGYTF.

This clone is a singleton in its sample. The gene calls are TRBV19 and TRBJ2-1; 10 bases are shared with TRBD1. CDR3 length equals 15 residues. CDR1 is LNHDA, CDR2 SQIVND, per germline (reference sequence). V shed 5 bases and J 3 bases; nucleotides not matched to a gene: 4. For the CDR3, the DNA is TGTGCCAGTAGTCCGACAGGGGGCTTCTACAATGAGCAGTTCTTC. Its protein is CASSPTGGFYNEQFF.

Concerning this clone itself: Other nucleotide sequences in the sample specify the same CDR3. The chain links TRBV5-4 to TRBJ2-2; unclear D gene. Per the germline V gene, CDR1 is SGHNT and CDR2 is YYREEE (reference sequence). V was clipped by 0 bases and J by 0 bases, with 6 bases between them. The CDR3 covers 15 residues. The DNA of the CDR3 is TGTGCCAGCAGCTTGGGCAGCGCGAACACCGGGGAGCTGTTTTTT. It specifies CASSLGSANTGELFF.

The J gene is TRBJ2-1, the V gene TRBV5-6; possible D gene TRBD2, 6 bases. Germline CDR1 SGHDT, CDR2 YYEEEE. Trimming took 2 bases from V and 0 from J, leaving 15 bases between them. The CDR3 covers 17 residues. The CDR3 region is CASSFGTLAYSYNEQFF. The CDR3 DNA reads as TGTGCCAGCAGCTTCGGGACGCTAGCGTACTCCTACAATGAGCAGTTCTTC.

The table lists this clone with a few counts. The chain joins TRBV27 to TRBJ1-5; the D gene is possibly TRBD1 (6 bases). The CDR3 loop spans 15 amino acids. Germline V gene data show CDR1 as MNHEY and CDR2 as SMNVEV (reference sequence). V lost 6 bases, J lost 2 bases, and 14 bases lay in between. This CDR3 reads CASSLMGAGNQPQHF. The CDR3, as DNA: TGTGCCAGCAGCTTAATGGGGGCTGGCAATCAGCCCCAGCATTTT.

This chain uses TRBV5-1 with TRBJ1-1, with a weak D call TRBD1 (5 bases). V lost 5 bases to trimming and J lost 6 bases, with 14 bases between them. The CDR3 runs 13 residues. The germline V gene encodes CDR1 SGHRS and CDR2 YFSETQ. The chain's CDR3 is CASSDPPGPEAFF. DNA of the CDR3: TGCGCCAGCAGTGACCCTCCGGGGCCTGAAGCTTTCTTT.

The chain is built from TRBV4-1 and TRBJ1-4; D unclear. CDR3 length: 16 amino acids. The V gene lost 3 bases and the J gene lost 2 bases, with 13 bases spanning the gap. The V gene's germline CDR1 is MGHRA and CDR2 YSYEKL. The CDR3 DNA reads TGCGCCAGCAGCCAGGGCTTGAGGGAGACTAATGAAAAACTGTTTTTT. Protein product: CASSQGLRETNEKLFF.